The source of this T cell receptor beta chain is a study of blood T cell repertoires in COVID-19. Study details: From the United States, Italy and Spain came samples of acute and convalescent COVID-19. PBMCs, B-cell-depleted T cells, or T cells were the source of the cDNA or gDNA that made up the material.

Germline CDR1 reads ENHRY; CDR2 reads SYGVKD. The germline V and J ends were trimmed by 2 bases and 7 bases, with 5 bases remaining between them. The CDR3 contains 12 residues. Under the authors' procedure: Reference gene primers were amplified, and this amplification served to estimate nucleated cell counts. Clones were read by immunoSEQ multiplex PCR, and TCRdb kept only the in-frame ones, dropping some. V, J and clone size are those of that table, while D and trimming were read from the DNA. The profile shows 190,000 or so clones, 90% of them singletons. V and J are TRBV10-3 and TRBJ1-4; TRBD1 might be the D (5 bases). The source material was peripheral blood. This TCR was recovered from a man between 45 and 60 years old with acute or convalescent COVID-19. CDR3 amino acids: CAISERGEKLFF. In DNA, the CDR3 is TGTGCCATCAGTGAGAGGGGTGAAAAACTGTTTTTT.